This entry is about one T cell receptor (beta chain). The entry originates in a study of blood T cell repertoires in COVID-19. Overall study context: The origin of the acute and convalescent COVID-19 samples was the United States, Italy and Spain.

Some clones are missing from TCRdb's copy, which holds only in-frame ones; the method was immunoSEQ multiplex PCR. The sample holds 97,000 or so clones, 87% seen once. Germline V gives CDR1 MDHEN, CDR2 SYDVKM. The CDR3 contains 16 residues. With 5 bases clipped from V and 0 bases from J, the junction kept 4 bases outside the gene matches. The sample consisted of peripheral blood. The TCR was taken from a man aged 50 or older with active COVID-19. V and J are TRBV28 and TRBJ2-3, with TRBD2 matching over 11 bases. The CDR3 bases are TGTGCCAGCAGTACACTAGCGGGGGTGAGCACAGATACGCAGTATTTT. It translates to CASSTLAGVSTDTQYF.